This T cell receptor (beta chain) came from a study of blood T cell repertoires in COVID-19 (TCRdb year 2020). Background on the whole study: Collaborator samples came from the United States, Italy and Spain and covered acute and convalescent phases of COVID-19. The repertoires were made available in a free public database intended to serve as a resource for research on the immune response to SARS-CoV-2. Where available, HLA class I and class II types were taken from metadata supplied by the sample provider and were not determined by assay-based typing. The prospective study material was composed of cDNA or gDNA derived from T cells, B-cell-depleted T cells, or PBMCs. The samples were drawn from the first 160 participants of the ongoing ImmuneRACE study and from some 1,300 subjects provided by 6 global collaborators. The dataset comprised deeply sampled blood TCRbeta repertoires from subjects exposed to, actively infected with, or recovered from COVID-19. Nearly every sample came with metadata listing a de-identified subject ID, COVID-19 status, age in years and sex. The paper's findings and limits, for the study overall: The amount of clinical and demographic metadata varied by source and participant and was provided uncurated.

TCRbeta CDR3 regions were amplified from genomic DNA by means of the immunoSEQ Assay, a bias-controlled multiplex PCR. Per the original workflow: The number of nucleated cells in each sample was estimated from the amplification of reference gene primers within the assay. Sequence reads were collapsed and filtered to measure the absolute abundance of every unique TCRbeta CDR3 rearrangement. For each sample, productive Simpson clonality was calculated as the square root of Simpson's diversity index across productive rearrangements. TCRdb took over this immuneACCESS table, retaining in-frame rearrangements with V and J assigned. Such tables are incomplete; in checked studies, under half of the missing clones stem from an unresolved V gene, and the remainder is unexplained. V and J calls and clone size are those listed in that table; D and trimming were worked out from the DNA. The sample data list some 180,000 clones, and around 90% of these were observed just once. The ten top clones hold roughly 5.3% of the sample.

The V and J ends are trimmed by 2 bases and 7 bases, leaving 18 bases between them. The CDR3 measures 16 amino acids from cysteine to phenylalanine. Left in the record is the CDR3 DNA by itself, 48 bases read in frame from the first base. CDR1 and CDR2 are read off the germline V gene (reference sequence) as LGHDT and YNNKEL. This clone occurred once. Its antigen is still unknown. Base qualities are missing; no much larger clone stands one base away. At one collaborating source in Seattle, patients were enrolled during active infection and were followed longitudinally through the course of disease. The collaborating institutions used their own protocols to collect whole blood in K2EDTA tubes. For TCRbeta analysis, collaborators shipped samples in one of three forms: frozen whole blood, isolated PBMCs, or DNA extracted from either of those sample types.

The sequence is built from TRBV3-1 (or the pseudogene TRBV3-2) and TRBJ1-5, and perhaps TRBD1 as D gene, on 6 matching bases. Sequenced material: peripheral blood. The receptor was derived from a man aged 18 to 30 with COVID-19, enrolled during active disease. The CDR3 protein: CASSQHLTGVGQPQHF. The DNA sequence follows: TGTGCCAGCAGCCAACACCTGACAGGCGTTGGACAGCCCCAGCATTTT.